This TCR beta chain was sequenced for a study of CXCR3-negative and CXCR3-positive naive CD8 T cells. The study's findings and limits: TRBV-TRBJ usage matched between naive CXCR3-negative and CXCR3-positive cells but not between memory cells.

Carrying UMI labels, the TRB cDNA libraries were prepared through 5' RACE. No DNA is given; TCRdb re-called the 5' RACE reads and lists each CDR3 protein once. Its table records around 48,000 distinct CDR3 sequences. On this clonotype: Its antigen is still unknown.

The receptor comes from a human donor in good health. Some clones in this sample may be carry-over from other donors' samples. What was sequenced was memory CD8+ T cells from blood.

CDR3 sequence: CSARPMGQGETGELFF. This sequence joins TRBV20-1 and TRBJ2-2; TCRdb's D call, TRBD1, is unchecked because there is no DNA. Germline CDR1 reads DFQATT; CDR2 reads SNEGSKA (reference sequence). The CDR3 sequence is 16 residues long.